This T cell receptor (beta chain) came from a study of T-cell memory formation after mild COVID-19. Overall study findings and caveats: For second-wave clones that peaked at day 37, SARS-CoV-2 specificity went unverified.

This clonotype was observed many times. Antigen specificity is unknown. The CDR3 covers 15 residues. TCRdb fed the 5' RACE reads into MiXCR, producing one record per CDR3 protein. The sample comprises more than 250,000 distinct CDR3 sequences, 15% to 20% of which are singletons, and 20% to 25% rests with the top ten. The clonotype originates from a man aged 18-30 years who had mild COVID-19 (a few samples of this study predate the infection). Cell type and time point are not known. This sequence joins TRBV3-2 and TRBJ2-7; the DNA was not compared with TRBD1, the D call given in the table. TRBV3-2 is labeled a pseudogene. The sample consisted of PBMCs or a T cell subset sorted from them (not recorded which). The CDR3 sequence is CASSWTGLFSYEQYV. The CDR3 bases are TGTGCCAGCAGCTGGACAGGGCTTTTTTCCTACGAGCAGTACGTC.